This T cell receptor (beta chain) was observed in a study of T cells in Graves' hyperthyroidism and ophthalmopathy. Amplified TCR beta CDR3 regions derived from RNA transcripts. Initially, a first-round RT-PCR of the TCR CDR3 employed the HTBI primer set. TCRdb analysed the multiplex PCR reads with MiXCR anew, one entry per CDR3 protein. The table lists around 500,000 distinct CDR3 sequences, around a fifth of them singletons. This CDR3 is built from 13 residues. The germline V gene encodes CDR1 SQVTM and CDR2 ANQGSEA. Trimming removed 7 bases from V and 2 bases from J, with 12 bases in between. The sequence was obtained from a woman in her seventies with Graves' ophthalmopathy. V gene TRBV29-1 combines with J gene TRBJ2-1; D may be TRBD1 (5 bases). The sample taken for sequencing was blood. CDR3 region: CSDVQDTYNEQFF. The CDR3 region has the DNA TGCAGCGACGTCCAGGACACCTACAATGAGCAGTTCTTC.